This T cell receptor beta chain was observed in a study of T cells in Graves' hyperthyroidism and ophthalmopathy. There are 13 residues in the CDR3. V lost 6 bases and J lost 6, with 15 bases in between. TCR beta CDR3 regions were amplified from RNA transcripts. In the first-round RT-PCR of the TCR CDR3, the HTBI primer set was used. TCRdb re-analysed the multiplex PCR reads in MiXCR, keeping a single row per CDR3 protein. The sample lists 600,000 to 750,000 distinct CDR3 sequences, roughly a sixth occurring once. This chain joins TRBV12-3 or TRBV12-4 and TRBJ2-7, with unresolved D. The receptor was isolated from a man between 45 and 60 years old with Graves' hyperthyroidism. Sequenced input: blood. The CDR3, as DNA: TGTGCCAGCAGCCGGACCCTTGAGGCCGAGCAGTACTTC. Translating it yields CASSRTLEAEQYF.